This TCR beta chain originates from a study of cytomegalovirus exposure and HLA in healthy donors. The V gene lost 0 bases and the J gene lost 4 bases, with 12 bases spanning the gap. Per germline, CDR1 MNHNS and CDR2 SASEGT. The CDR3 runs 15 residues. With 60 Vbeta and 13 Jbeta primers, the PCR was carried out. Per the original data handling: Per a later analysis, the number of unique TCR beta chains was some 80 million, of which roughly 9.9 million were shared. The assay was immunoSEQ multiplex PCR, and TCRdb's table has in-frame clones only and misses some. V, J and clone size are taken as reported in that table, and D and trimming were inferred from the DNA itself. The sample contains about 95,000 clones, around four fifths of which appear only once. The donors were healthy bone marrow donors.

This clonotype originated in a woman in her thirties or forties in good health and CMV-seropositive. The V call is TRBV6-1, the J call TRBJ1-2; D call uncertain. Sequencing was carried out using PBMCs. DNA for the CDR3: TGTGCCAGCAGTGAAGCGCACGAAGCCTTCTATGGCTACACCTTC. Protein: CASSEAHEAFYGYTF.